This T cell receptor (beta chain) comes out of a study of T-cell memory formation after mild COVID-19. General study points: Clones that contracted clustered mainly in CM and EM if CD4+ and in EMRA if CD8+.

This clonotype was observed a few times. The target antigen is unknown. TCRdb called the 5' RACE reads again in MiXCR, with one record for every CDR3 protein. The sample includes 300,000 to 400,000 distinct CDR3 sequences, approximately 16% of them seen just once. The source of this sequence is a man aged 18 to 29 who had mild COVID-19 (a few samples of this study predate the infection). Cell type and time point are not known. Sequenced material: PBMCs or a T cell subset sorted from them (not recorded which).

The CDR3 spells CASSLVGRGSYEQYF. The CDR3 DNA is TGTGCCAGCAGCTTAGTGGGCAGGGGGTCCTACGAGCAGTACTTC. This sequence joins TRBV11-2 and TRBJ2-7, with 7 nucleotides matching TRBD1. Germline loops: CDR1 SGHAT, CDR2 FQNNGV. Unmatched junction bases numbered 4, after V lost 1 base and J lost 1 base. The length of the CDR3 is 15 residues.